A selection of T cell receptor beta chains follows, all from one sample in a study of cytomegalovirus exposure and HLA in healthy donors. The method was immunoSEQ multiplex PCR; TCRdb's version includes in-frame clones alone and lacks a portion of them. This repertoire shows 200,000 to 250,000 clones, roughly 80% found once; its top ten account for about 1.5%. What was sequenced was PBMCs. The receptors shown here come from a man over 45 in good health and CMV-seronegative. Each CDR3 is given with its conserved first and last residue. A D gene is named only where the DNA matches it firmly. Clone size is stated in some rows and not others, as once, few, many or a class when expanded.

.,.,TRBJ1-4,15,TRBV7-9,TGTGCCAGCAGCCCGGGGAATCTCCCTAATGAAAAACTGTTTTTT,CASSPGNLPNEKLFF
.,few,TRBJ2-7,14,TRBV18,TGTGCCAGCTCACTACAGGGAAGAGGCTACGAGCAGTACTTC,CASSLQGRGYEQYF
.,.,TRBJ1-5,13,TRBV28,TGTGCCAGCAGTCCCCGGACCCAAGGACTCCAGCATTTT,CASSPRTQGLQHF
.,.,TRBJ1-5,15,TRBV2,TGTGCCAGCAGTGACAGGTCAGGGCCCAATCAGCCCCAGCATTTT,CASSDRSGPNQPQHF
.,few,TRBJ2-2,14,TRBV5-1,TGCGCCAGCAGCTTGGTGCTAGACTCCGGGGAGCTGTTTTTT,CASSLVLDSGELFF
.,.,TRBJ2-7,14,TRBV5-1,TGCGCCAGCAGCTTGAGTCGGGGGAAGGGCGAGCAGTACTTC,CASSLSRGKGEQYF
.,.,TRBJ2-5,12,TRBV7-9,TGTGCCAGCAGGGACAGCCAAGAGACCCAGTACTTC,CASRDSQETQYF
.,.,TRBJ2-7,15,TRBV7-6,TGTGCCAGCAGCCTCGAGGTCCCTTCCACCTACGAGCAGTACTTC,CASSLEVPSTYEQYF
TRBD2,.,TRBJ2-7,17,TRBV29-1,TGCAGCGGGGAAACCGGGACTAGCGGGAGAACGTACTACGAGCAGTACTTC,CSGETGTSGRTYYEQYF
TRBD1,.,TRBJ2-7,14,TRBV5-8,TGTGCCAGCAGGCTGCCGGGACAGGGGAACGAGCAGTACTTC,CASRLPGQGNEQYF
.,.,TRBJ1-1,13,TRBV15,TGTGCCACCAGCAGAGATCGGGAGACAGAAGCTTTCTTT,CATSRDRETEAFF
.,.,TRBJ2-1,14,TRBV10-2,TGCGCCAGCAGTGAGTCTACCCAGGGCAGGGAGCAGTTCTTC,CASSESTQGREQFF
.,.,TRBJ1-4,13,TRBV10-3,TGTGCCATCAAGGACAGCTCGAATGAAAAACTGTTTTTT,CAIKDSSNEKLFF
.,.,TRBJ2-5,16,TRBV29-1,TGCAGCGTTGAAGTCCACACAGGGTTGGTGGGAGAGACCCAGTACTTC,CSVEVHTGLVGETQYF
TRBD1,.,TRBJ2-7,15,TRBV6-5,TGTGCCAGCAGCCTACTTGAGGGGGCCTTAGGCGAGCAGTACTTC,CASSLLEGALGEQYF
TRBD2,few,TRBJ2-1,14,TRBV5-1,TGCGCCAGCAAACGGCTAGCGGGTTACAATGAGCAGTTCTTC,CASKRLAGYNEQFF
TRBD2,.,TRBJ2-1,17,TRBV28,TGTGCCAGCAGTTCCACCGGGACTAGCGGCTCCTACAATGAGCAGTTCTTC,CASSSTGTSGSYNEQFF
.,.,TRBJ2-7,15,TRBV7-2,TGTGCCAGCAGCTTAGGACAGGAGAAGATCCACGAGCAGTACTTC,CASSLGQEKIHEQYF
.,.,TRBJ1-1,12,TRBV7-9,TGTGCCAGCGGATCGACAGGCACTGAAGCTTTCTTT,CASGSTGTEAFF
TRBD2,.,TRBJ2-5,15,TRBV4-1,TGCGCCAGCAGCCAAGGACTAGCCGTGGTTGAGACCCAGTACTTC,CASSQGLAVVETQYF
.,.,TRBJ1-2,10,TRBV28,TGTGCCAGCCGGGACTATGGCTACACCTTC,CASRDYGYTF
.,few,TRBJ2-3,16,TRBV5-1,TGCGCCAGCAGCTTGGGTGGTATTCCAGGGGAAGATACGCAGTATTTT,CASSLGGIPGEDTQYF
TRBD2,.,TRBJ2-1,16,TRBV30,TGTGCCTGGAGTGTGGGACTAGCGACGAAGAACAATGAGCAGTTCTTC,CAWSVGLATKNNEQFF
.,.,TRBJ2-1,19,TRBV7-9,TGTGCCAGCAGCTCCACAGGGGGCATGAGTAGCGGGAGTCGCAATGAGCAGTTCTTC,CASSSTGGMSSGSRNEQFF
TRBD2,once,TRBJ2-1,17,TRBV19,TGTGCCAGTAGTAACCTCCAGACTAGCGGGAGCTACAATGAGCAGTTCTTC,CASSNLQTSGSYNEQFF
TRBD1,.,TRBJ2-3,13,TRBV9,TGTGCCAGCTCCTCGACAGGGGGCGATACGCAGTATTTT,CASSSTGGDTQYF
.,few,TRBJ2-7,17,TRBV14,TGTGCCAGCAGCCAGGGGGGTAGACAGGGACCTTCCTACGAGCAGTACTTC,CASSQGGRQGPSYEQYF
.,.,TRBJ2-7,14,TRBV28,TGTGCCAGCAGTTTGGTCCTACCATCCTACGAGCAGTACTTC,CASSLVLPSYEQYF
.,few,TRBJ1-5,14,TRBV5-6,TGTGCCAGCAGCTCCCGACAGCCAAATCAGCCCCAGCATTTT,CASSSRQPNQPQHF